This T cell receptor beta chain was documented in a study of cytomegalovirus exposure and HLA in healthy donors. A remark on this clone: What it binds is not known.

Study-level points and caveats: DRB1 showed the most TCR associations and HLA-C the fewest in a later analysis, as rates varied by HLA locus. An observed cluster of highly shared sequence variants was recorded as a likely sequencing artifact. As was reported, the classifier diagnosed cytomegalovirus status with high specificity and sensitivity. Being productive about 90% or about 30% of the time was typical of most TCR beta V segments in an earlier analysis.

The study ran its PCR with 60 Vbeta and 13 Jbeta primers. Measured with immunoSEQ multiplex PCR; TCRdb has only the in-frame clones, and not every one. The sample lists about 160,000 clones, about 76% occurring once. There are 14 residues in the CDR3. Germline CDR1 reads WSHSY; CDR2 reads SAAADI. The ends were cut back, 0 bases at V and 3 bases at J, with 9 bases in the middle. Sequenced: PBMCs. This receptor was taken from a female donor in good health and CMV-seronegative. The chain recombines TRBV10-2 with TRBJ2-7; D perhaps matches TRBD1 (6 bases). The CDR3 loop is CASSESGRGYEQYF. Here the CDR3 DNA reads TGCGCCAGCAGTGAGTCAGGCAGGGGCTACGAGCAGTACTTC.